The 27 T cell receptor beta chains in this list originate from one sample, sequenced in a study of PD-1 blockade in classical Hodgkin lymphoma. There was relapse after autologous stem cell transplantation in every patient, and there was variation in brentuximab vedotin exposure. The method was immunoSEQ multiplex PCR; TCRdb's version includes in-frame clones alone and lacks a portion of them. The table lists about 25,000 clones, about 83% of them singletons. The input for sequencing was peripheral blood mononuclear cells (PBMCs), taken before the second cycle of nivolumab. These receptors all stem from a human donor with classical Hodgkin lymphoma.

V usage is TRBV2 and J usage is TRBJ1-2; D not resolved. Germline CDR1 reads SNHLY; CDR2 reads FYNNEI. Between the trimmed V and J ends, which lost 6 bases and 1 base, there was a span of 9 bases. The CDR3 loop spans 13 amino acids. CDR3 sequence: CASSALINYGYTF. In DNA form, the CDR3 reads TGTGCCAGCAGCGCCTTAATTAACTATGGCTACACCTTC. Full variable domain (outside the CDR3, taken from reference TRBV2 and TRBJ1-2): EPEVTQTPSHQVTQMGQEVILRCVPISNHLYFYWYRQILGQKVEFLVSFYNNEISEKSEIFDDQFSVERPDGSNFTLKIRSTKLEDSAMYFCASSALINYGYTFGSGTRLTVV.

CDR3 amino acids: CASSLLGGTYEGTGELFF. CDR3 bases: TGTGCCAGCAGCTTACTTGGGGGGACCTACGAGGGCACCGGGGAGCTGTTTTTT. The chain employs TRBV7-6 and TRBJ2-2; perhaps TRBD2 as D (6 bases). This CDR3 spans 18 amino acids. Trimming removed 2 bases from V and 4 bases from J, with 20 bases in between. From germline, CDR1 is SGHVS and CDR2 FNYEAQ.

Turning to this clone: Distinct nucleotide sequences in the sample also encode this CDR3. The chain employs TRBV7-9 and TRBJ1-5; the D is unclear. Germline lookup yields CDR1 SEHNR and CDR2 FQNEAQ (reference sequence). The CDR3 sequence is 13 residues long. The V end was cut by 3 bases, the J end by 4 bases, with 7 bases between. CDR3: CASSLGPNQPQHF. CDR3 DNA: TGTGCCAGCAGCTTGGGCCCAAATCAGCCCCAGCATTTT.

This clone appeared once. The chain is built from TRBV7-9 and TRBJ2-7, with 14 positions matching TRBD2. Germline V CDR1 and CDR2: SEHNR, FQNEAQ (reference sequence). CDR3 size: 19 residues. V lost 5 bases and J lost 2; bases outside the gene matches: 14. In DNA form, the CDR3 reads TGTGCCAGCAGCAAAACCCCGGGACTAGCGGGAGAATTGGCCTACGAGCAGTACTTC. Translating gives CASSKTPGLAGELAYEQYF.

This chain joins TRBV30 and TRBJ2-7; D remains ambiguous. V was cut by 7 bases and J by 6 bases, with 22 bases left in between. There are 14 residues in the CDR3. Germline V CDR1 and CDR2: GTSNPN, SVGIG (reference sequence). CDR3 protein: CASNQASLEGEQYF. CDR3 sequence (DNA): TGTGCCTCCAATCAGGCCTCCCTCGAAGGCGAGCAGTACTTC.

This chain joins TRBV20-1 and TRBJ2-3; D is undetermined. Germline V gives CDR1 DFQATT, CDR2 SNEGSKA (reference sequence). Trimming shortened V by 4 bases and J by 0 bases, and 2 bases separated the two germline ends. The CDR3 has 11 amino acids. The CDR3 DNA reads TGCAGTGCTACTAGCACAGATACGCAGTATTTT. Translated: CSATSTDTQYF.

The rearrangement links TRBV2 to TRBJ1-5, with D tentatively TRBD1 (6 bases). Trimming took 8 bases from V and 4 from J, leaving 9 bases between them. The germline gives CDR1 SNHLY, CDR2 FYNNEI. The CDR3 loop spans 12 amino acids. The CDR3 coding sequence is TGTGCCAGCCAGCAGGGGAATCAGCCCCAGCATTTT. As protein: CASQQGNQPQHF. The full variable domain, in which reference TRBV2 and TRBJ1-5 provide the parts outside the CDR3, is EPEVTQTPSHQVTQMGQEVILRCVPISNHLYFYWYRQILGQKVEFLVSFYNNEISEKSEIFDDQFSVERPDGSNFTLKIRSTKLEDSAMYFCASQQGNQPQHFGDGTRLSIL.

The chain has TRBV5-1 and TRBJ2-5; 10 bases fit TRBD2. J gave up 5 bases and V 3 bases, and 10 bases lay outside the gene matches. The germline CDR1 and CDR2 sequences are SGHRS and YFSETQ. The CDR3 loop spans 16 amino acids. The CDR3 sequence: CASSYLLLAGEETQYF. CDR3 sequence (DNA): TGCGCCAGCAGCTACCTTTTGCTAGCGGGAGAGGAGACCCAGTACTTC.

Written as DNA, the CDR3 is TGTGCCAGCAGCCCCCGGGAGACAGACCTCTATGGCTACACCTTC. Its translation: CASSPRETDLYGYTF. The chain joins TRBV7-9 to TRBJ1-2; D possibly corresponds to TRBD1 (5 bases). This CDR3 has 15 amino acids. V was clipped by 5 bases and J by 4 bases, with 17 bases between them. The germline V gene has CDR1 SEHNR and CDR2 FQNEAQ (reference sequence).

This clone came up once. The gene calls are TRBV6-5 and TRBJ1-5, with D unclear. V lost 1 base and J lost 6, with 10 bases in between. The CDR3 consists of 14 residues. Germline CDR1 and CDR2: MNHEY and SVGAGI. CDR3 DNA sequence: TGTGCCAGCAGTTACTTGGGTGTCAGTCAGCCCCAGCATTTT. Translated, it gives CASSYLGVSQPQHF.

This chain links TRBV2 with TRBJ1-5; TRBD1 matches 10 bases. Per germline, CDR1 SNHLY and CDR2 FYNNEI. This CDR3 has 14 amino acids. V shed 7 bases and J 2 bases; nucleotides not matched to a gene: 2. The CDR3 DNA reads as TGTGCCAGCAAGACAGGGGGCGGCAATCAGCCCCAGCATTTT. Encoded protein: CASKTGGGNQPQHF.

CDR3 sequence reads: CASSQDGASPDTQYF. The CDR3 nucleotides read TGTGCCAGCAGCCAAGATGGTGCTAGCCCAGATACGCAGTATTTT. The V call is TRBV4-2, the J call TRBJ2-3; D might be TRBD2 (5 bases). Trimming stripped 0 bases from V and 4 bases from J, with 11 bases between. The CDR3 spans 15 residues. Germline lookup yields CDR1 LGHNA and CDR2 YNFKEQ.

The chain couples TRBV6-5 to TRBJ1-5; D remains unclear. V was pared by 4 bases and J by 2 bases, with 15 bases between. The CDR3 has 16 residues. Germline lookup yields CDR1 MNHEY and CDR2 SVGAGI. The CDR3 spells CASSSAGVLGNQPQHF. As DNA, the CDR3 is TGTGCCAGCAGTTCCGCAGGTGTTTTAGGCAATCAGCCCCAGCATTTT.

The chain combines TRBV6-5 with TRBJ2-1; 10 bases agree with TRBD2. This CDR3 has 15 amino acids. The germline gives CDR1 MNHEY, CDR2 SVGAGI. V trimming: 0 bases; J trimming: 10 bases; junction bases outside the gene matches: 6. CDR3 nucleotide sequence: TGTGCCAGCAGTTACTCCTCTAGCGGGAGTGGAGAGCAGTTCTTC. Its protein product is CASSYSSSGSGEQFF.

CDR3 in DNA: TGCGCCAGCAGCCAAACAGGTCTCGCCTACGAGCAGTACTTC. It is translated as CASSQTGLAYEQYF. This chain connects TRBV4-3 to TRBJ2-7; the D gene is possibly TRBD1 (5 bases). There are 14 residues in the CDR3. From germline, CDR1 is LGHNA and CDR2 YSLEER. Trimming took 2 bases from V and 2 from J, leaving 10 bases between them.

The J gene is TRBJ1-1, the V gene TRBV6-7; D is possibly TRBD1 (5 bases). TRBV6-7 is treated as an ORF (open reading frame) with a function not yet certain. Trimming cost V 1 base and J 1 base, with 13 bases left between them. This CDR3 has 16 amino acids. The CDR3 here is CASSYYREGENTEAFF. The CDR3 region has the DNA TGTGCCAGCAGTTACTACCGCGAAGGGGAGAACACTGAAGCTTTCTTT.

This chain links TRBV5-1 with TRBJ2-6; the D gene is possibly TRBD1 (6 bases). This CDR3 is 16 amino acids long. Germline-derived CDR1 and CDR2 are SGHRS and YFSETQ. V lost 3 bases, J lost 2 bases, and 12 bases lay in between. The DNA of the CDR3 is TGCGCCAGCAGCTCATCCGACAGGACTGGGGCCAACGTCCTGACTTTC. It codes for CASSSSDRTGANVLTF.

The V and J genes are TRBV5-1 and TRBJ2-3; D gene ambiguous. Deletions cut 4 bases from V and 2 bases from J, with 11 bases between. Germline loops: CDR1 SGHRS, CDR2 YFSETQ. The CDR3 extends over 14 amino acids. The CDR3 loop reads CASSRASYTDTQYF. The CDR3 nucleotides read TGCGCCAGCAGCAGAGCCAGCTACACAGATACGCAGTATTTT.

The chain combines TRBV9 with TRBJ2-3; D unclear. Per germline, CDR1 SGDLS and CDR2 YYNGEE. The CDR3 totals 11 residues. The germline V and J ends were trimmed by 3 bases and 4 bases, with 3 bases remaining between them. The CDR3 DNA reads as TGTGCCAGCAGCGCGTCAGATACGCAGTATTTT. Translation: CASSASDTQYF.

By share of the sample, this clone is large. The chain employs TRBV5-4 and TRBJ1-1; a weak D match, TRBD1 (6 bases). The CDR3 is made up of 13 amino acids. Deletions cut 6 bases from V and 8 bases from J, with 17 bases between. The germline CDR1 and CDR2 sequences are SGHNT and YYREEE (reference sequence). The CDR3 region has the DNA TGTGCCAGCATCCTTGGACAGAAAGGGGAAGCTTTCTTT. It translates to CASILGQKGEAFF.

The chain has TRBV7-2 and TRBJ2-7; D perhaps matches TRBD2 (5 bases). CDR1 is SGHTA, CDR2 FQGNSA, per germline. V shed 5 bases and J shed 3 bases, with 11 bases lying between them. The CDR3 contains 13 residues. The CDR3 reads CASSVGIYYEQYF. CDR3 DNA sequence: TGTGCCAGCAGCGTCGGGATTTACTACGAGCAGTACTTC.

The chain is built from TRBV9 and TRBJ2-2; TRBD2 is a possible D gene (6 bases). Germline CDR1 SGDLS, CDR2 YYNGEE. V was trimmed by 4 bases and J by 5 bases, leaving 15 bases between them. The CDR3 is made up of 15 amino acids. The CDR3 here is CASSPGTPGTGELFF. DNA of the CDR3: TGTGCCAGCAGCCCGGGGACTCCTGGGACCGGGGAGCTGTTTTTT. The entire variable domain, with the rest obtained from reference TRBV9 and TRBJ2-2, is as follows: DSGVTQTPKHLITATGQRVTLRCSPRSGDLSVYWYQQSLDQGLQFLIQYYNGEERAKGNILERFSAQQFPDLHSELNLSSLELGDSALYFCASSPGTPGTGELFFGEGSRLTVL.

This chain joins TRBV11-2 and TRBJ2-7; TRBD1 matches 11 bases. CDR3 length: 13 residues. Germline V gene data show CDR1 as SGHAT and CDR2 as FQNNGV. The J segment lost 6 bases and the V segment lost 5 bases, leaving 3 bases of the junction unmatched. As DNA, the CDR3 is TGTGCCAGCAGCACGGACAGGGGGCGCGAGCAGTACTTC. It specifies CASSTDRGREQYF.

This clone was counted between two and nine times. This CDR3 reads CASSSDYRQGDEQFF. The CDR3 nucleotides read TGTGCCAGCAGTTCCGACTACCGACAGGGCGATGAGCAGTTCTTC. This chain uses TRBV7-9 with TRBJ2-1, with 7 nucleotides matching TRBD1. Trimming cost V 6 bases and J 8 bases; bases outside gene matches: 13. CDR1 and CDR2 from the germline V gene are SEHNR and FQNEAQ (reference sequence). There are 15 residues in the CDR3.

The chain is built from TRBV6-5 and TRBJ1-1; D not resolved. The V end was cut by 0 bases, the J end by 3 bases, with 5 bases between. This CDR3 contains 13 residues. From germline, CDR1 is MNHEY and CDR2 SVGAGI. For the CDR3, the DNA is TGTGCCAGCAGTTACTCCCTTCACACTGAAGCTTTCTTT. This encodes CASSYSLHTEAFF.

The chain links TRBV7-6 to TRBJ2-1; D remains unclear. This CDR3 is built from 15 residues. Germline-derived CDR1 and CDR2 are SGHVS and FNYEAQ. Trimming cost V 5 bases and J 2 bases, with 13 bases left between them. CDR3 residues: CASSGIQNTYNEQFF. CDR3 nucleotide sequence: TGTGCCAGCAGCGGTATCCAGAACACCTACAATGAGCAGTTCTTC.

The chain links TRBV7-8 to TRBJ2-7; 7 nucleotides align to TRBD1. V dropped 1 base and J dropped 3; count of bases not matched to a gene: 12. Germline lookup yields CDR1 SGHVS and CDR2 FQNEAQ. This CDR3 contains 17 residues. The CDR3: CASSLGHGQVTIYEQYF. As DNA, the CDR3 is TGTGCCAGCAGCTTAGGCCACGGACAGGTGACCATCTACGAGCAGTACTTC.